The 28 T cell receptor beta chains reported below all come from one sample, sequenced in a study of radiotherapy plus CTLA-4 blockade in lung cancer. Using immunoSEQ multiplex PCR, the repertoire was profiled, and TCRdb retains in-frame clones only, with some absent. This sample has about 49,000 clones, with 70% to 90% found just once. Here the sequenced sample was peripheral blood, taken from a patient treated with radiotherapy plus ipilimumab. These TCRs come from a human donor with non-small cell lung cancer whose response to radiotherapy plus ipilimumab could not be evaluated.

The chain joins TRBV5-6 to TRBJ1-3; D gene unclear. This CDR3 contains 16 residues. CDR1 and CDR2 from the germline V gene are SGHDT and YYEEEE. Trimming left V 3 bases short and J 2 bases short, with 15 bases between. CDR3 nucleotides: TGTGCCAGCAGCTGGAGGACGCGGGTCGCTGGAAACACCATATATTTT. This gives the protein CASSWRTRVAGNTIYF.

V usage is TRBV7-8 and J usage is TRBJ2-2; D may be TRBD1 (6 bases). The CDR3 is 13 residues long. CDR1 and CDR2 from the germline V gene are SGHVS and FQNEAQ. V was cut by 4 bases and J by 4 bases, with 7 bases left in between. In DNA, the CDR3 is TGTGCCAGCAGCTGGACAGCCACCGGGGAGCTGTTTTTT. It codes for CASSWTATGELFF.

This clone is a singleton in its sample. The CDR3 region has the DNA TGTGCCAGCACCTGGGGCTCAAGCCTTAACAATGAGCAGTTCTTC. This sequence encodes CASTWGSSLNNEQFF. The rearrangement joins TRBV2 to TRBJ2-1, with D tentatively TRBD1 (5 bases). Germline-derived CDR1 and CDR2 are SNHLY and FYNNEI. Trimming removed 7 bases from V and 5 bases from J, with 18 bases in between. The CDR3 has 15 amino acids. Variable domain in full (rest from reference TRBV2 and TRBJ2-1): EPEVTQTPSHQVTQMGQEVILRCVPISNHLYFYWYRQILGQKVEFLVSFYNNEISEKSEIFDDQFSVERPDGSNFTLKIRSTKLEDSAMYFCASTWGSSLNNEQFFGPGTRLTVL.

V is TRBV7-8 and J is TRBJ2-7; TRBD2 might be the D (6 bases). From germline, CDR1 is SGHVS and CDR2 FQNEAQ. This CDR3 has 16 residues. V lost 5 bases and J lost 3, with 20 bases in between. In DNA, the CDR3 is TGTGCCAGCAGCGCGGGGTGGCGAGGAACTATCTACGAGCAGTACTTC. Protein product: CASSAGWRGTIYEQYF.

The chain is built from TRBV7-2 and TRBJ2-1; 12 bases are a match to TRBD2. Trimming cost V 4 bases and J 6 bases; bases outside gene matches: 10. Looked up from germline, CDR1 is SGHTA and CDR2 is FQGNSA. The CDR3 has 17 residues. The CDR3 loop reads CASSSASGGAWANEQFF. The CDR3 bases are TGTGCCAGCAGCTCAGCTAGCGGGGGGGCCTGGGCCAATGAGCAGTTCTTC.

This chain joins TRBV29-1 and TRBJ2-1, with 9 positions matching TRBD2. The J segment lost 2 bases and the V segment lost 4 bases, leaving 6 bases of the junction unmatched. This CDR3 contains 15 residues. The germline V gene encodes CDR1 SQVTM and CDR2 ANQGSEA. This chain's CDR3 is CSVGKGTSTYNEQFF. CDR3 coding DNA: TGCAGCGTTGGCAAGGGGACTAGCACCTACAATGAGCAGTTCTTC.

The V and J genes are TRBV2 and TRBJ2-1, with TRBD2 matching over 7 bases. CDR1 is SNHLY, CDR2 FYNNEI, per germline. The CDR3 runs 15 residues. J gave up 11 bases and V 4 bases, and 14 bases lay outside the gene matches. This CDR3 is CASSVGYITGGKQFF. CDR3 bases: TGTGCCAGCAGTGTCGGATATATTACGGGAGGCAAGCAGTTCTTC.

The rearrangement uses TRBV7-7 and TRBJ2-3; TRBD2 matches at 10 bases. Germline lookup yields CDR1 SSHAT and CDR2 FNYEAQ (reference sequence). With V trimmed by 1 base and J by 2 bases, 3 bases remained unmatched. There are 16 residues in the CDR3. CDR3 region: CASSLGTSGNTDTQYF. In DNA form, the CDR3 reads TGTGCCAGCAGCTTAGGGACTAGCGGCAACACAGATACGCAGTATTTT.

V and J are TRBV30 and TRBJ2-6; tentatively, D is TRBD1 (6 bases). V lost 5 bases and J lost 0, with 11 bases in between. The germline CDR1 and CDR2 sequences are GTSNPN and SVGIG (reference sequence). The CDR3 runs 15 residues. CDR3 protein: CAWSGAYSGANVLTF. The CDR3 DNA reads as TGTGCCTGGTCAGGGGCCTACTCTGGGGCCAACGTCCTGACTTTC.

In regard to this clone: An end of the junction differs from the germline gene, which may be a read error. The rearrangement uses TRBV5-1 and TRBJ1-5; D might be TRBD1 (6 bases). The CDR3 sequence is 15 residues long. CDR1 is SGHRS, CDR2 YFSETQ, per germline. The chain's CDR3 is CASSLGTDSNQLQHF. In DNA, the CDR3 is TGCGCCAGCAGCTTGGGGACAGATAGCAATCAGCTCCAGCATTTT.

The chain combines TRBV7-9 with TRBJ2-7, with 8 bases that match TRBD1. The V and J ends lost 4 bases and 12 bases, in that order; junction bases with no gene match: 8. Germline V lookup: CDR1 SEHNR, CDR2 FQNEAQ (reference sequence). This CDR3 is 12 amino acids long. This CDR3 reads CASSSRGGQGYF. The DNA of the CDR3 is TGTGCCAGCAGCTCCCGAGGAGGACAGGGGTACTTC.

The chain links TRBV12-5 to TRBJ2-7, with D hard to call. Germline V CDR1 and CDR2: LGHNT, FRNRAP. V was pared by 7 bases and J by 3 bases, with 16 bases between. The CDR3 is made up of 14 amino acids. CDR3 protein: CASAAGARVYEQYF. The CDR3 nucleotides read TGTGCTAGTGCTGCCGGAGCGCGAGTCTACGAGCAGTACTTC.

This rearrangement joins TRBV10-2 to TRBJ2-1, with 7 positions matching TRBD2. This CDR3 comprises 17 residues. With V trimmed by 2 bases and J by 4 bases, 11 bases remained unmatched. Germline assignment: CDR1 WSHSY and CDR2 SAAADI. As DNA, the CDR3 is TGCGCCAGCAGTGAGATTGGAGCGGGGCACCTTTACAATGAGCAGTTCTTC. Amino acid sequence: CASSEIGAGHLYNEQFF.

CDR3 residues: CASIGGVRGDTIYF. The CDR3 DNA follows: TGTGCCAGCATAGGGGGGGTTAGAGGAGACACCATATATTTT. The V and J genes are TRBV28 and TRBJ1-3; D might be TRBD1 (6 bases). The CDR3 has 14 residues. CDR1 is MDHEN and CDR2 is SYDVKM in the germline V gene. Trimming took off 7 bases at V and 8 bases at J, with 18 bases between the two ends.

V gene TRBV28 combines with J gene TRBJ2-7; TRBD2 matches 14 bases. Germline values: CDR1 MDHEN, CDR2 SYDVKM. V trimming: 4 bases; J trimming: 3 bases; junction bases outside the gene matches: 8. CDR3 size: 17 residues. The CDR3, as DNA: TGTGCCAGCAGTTCGGGACTAGCGGGAGTAGGGGGCTACGAGCAGTACTTC. Protein product: CASSSGLAGVGGYEQYF.

CDR3 nucleotide sequence: TGCGCCAGCAGCTTTGGAGAGTCGACAGATACGCAGTATTTT. Translating it yields CASSFGESTDTQYF. The rearrangement links TRBV5-1 to TRBJ2-3; D unresolved. Germline lookup yields CDR1 SGHRS and CDR2 YFSETQ. The V end lost 2 bases, the J end lost 3 bases, and 10 bases lay between the germline ends. This CDR3 has 14 residues.

The chain couples TRBV7-9 to TRBJ1-6, with D possibly TRBD1 on 6 matching bases. V lost 5 bases and J lost 4, with 18 bases in between. Germline CDR1 SEHNR, CDR2 FQNEAQ (reference sequence). This CDR3 contains 17 residues. The CDR3 spells CASSGQQAGAYNSPLHF. DNA of the CDR3: TGTGCCAGCAGCGGACAACAAGCAGGGGCTTATAATTCACCCCTCCACTTT.

The chain employs TRBV6-6 and TRBJ1-2; 7 bases fit TRBD1. The CDR3 has 14 amino acids. The trim removed 2 bases at V and 4 bases at J, leaving 4 bases unmatched. CDR1 is MNHNY, CDR2 SVGAGI, per germline (reference sequence). As DNA, the CDR3 is TGTGCCAGCAGTTACAAGGGGGCCGCCTATGGCTACACCTTC. Protein product: CASSYKGAAYGYTF.

This chain connects TRBV7-9 to TRBJ1-2; D not certain. The CDR3 is 12 amino acids. Germline loops: CDR1 SEHNR, CDR2 FQNEAQ (reference sequence). The ends were cut back, 1 base at V and 7 bases at J, with 7 bases in the middle. The CDR3 sequence is CASSLDASGYTF. The CDR3 nucleotides read TGTGCCAGCAGCTTAGACGCTAGTGGCTACACCTTC.

In this sample, this clone turned up once. V gene TRBV19 combines with J gene TRBJ2-3, with 7 positions matching TRBD2. With 3 bases clipped from V and 2 bases from J, the junction kept 11 bases outside the gene matches. The CDR3 totals 17 residues. Germline CDR1 is LNHDA and CDR2 is SQIVND (reference sequence). CDR3 bases: TGTGCCAGTAGTATTGGGGTCGCGAGCGGGGTCACAGATACGCAGTATTTT. Its protein is CASSIGVASGVTDTQYF.

The chain recombines TRBV11-2 with TRBJ2-1; TRBD2 might be the D (5 bases). The germline V gene encodes CDR1 SGHAT and CDR2 FQNNGV. This CDR3 contains 12 residues. Trimming removed 5 bases from V and 14 bases from J, with 16 bases in between. The CDR3 here is CASSPSGTGEFF. DNA for the CDR3: TGTGCCAGCAGCCCCTCGGGAACTGGAGAGTTCTTC. The full variable domain, rest sourced from reference TRBV11-2 and TRBJ2-1, is EAGVAQSPRYKIIEKRQSVAFWCNPISGHATLYWYQQILGQGPKLLIQFQNNGVVDDSQLPKDRFSAERLKGVDSTLKIQPAKLEDSAVYLCASSPSGTGEFFGPGTRLTVL.

The chain employs TRBV2 and TRBJ1-5; TRBD1 agrees at 8 bases. The V segment lost 5 bases and the J segment 7 bases; nucleotides outside the gene matches: 16. The germline V gene has CDR1 SNHLY and CDR2 FYNNEI. This CDR3 spans 17 amino acids. The CDR3 here is CASSRGTGGNRGQPQHF. For the CDR3, the DNA is TGTGCCAGCAGTCGCGGGACAGGAGGAAACCGAGGCCAGCCCCAGCATTTT.

The chain carries TRBV18 and TRBJ1-2; TRBD1 aligns across 8 bases. The CDR3 has 15 amino acids. Germline CDR1 is KGHSH and CDR2 is LQKENI. With 6 bases clipped from V and 6 bases from J, the junction kept 12 bases outside the gene matches. The chain's CDR3 is CASSQGQGMSDGYTF. The CDR3 DNA is TGTGCCAGCTCCCAAGGACAGGGAATGAGTGATGGCTACACCTTC. Variable domain in full (rest from reference TRBV18 and TRBJ1-2): NAGVMQNPRHLVRRRGQEARLRCSPMKGHSHVYWYRQLPEEGLKFMVYLQKENIIDESGMPKERFSAEFPKEGPSILRIQQVVRGDSAAYFCASSQGQGMSDGYTFGSGTRLTVV.

V usage is TRBV6-4 and J usage is TRBJ2-4; D ambiguous. The V end lost 9 bases, the J end lost 7 bases, and 4 bases lay between the germline ends. This CDR3 is built from 9 residues. In germline, CDR1 is MRHNA, CDR2 SNTAGT. CDR3 in DNA: TGTGCCAGACGGAACATTCAGTACTTC. Encoded protein: CARRNIQYF.

V is TRBV2 and J is TRBJ2-3; weak D call: TRBD2 (5 bases). The CDR3 extends over 12 amino acids. The germline CDR1 and CDR2 sequences are SNHLY and FYNNEI. Trimming removed 6 bases at V and 6 bases at J, with 10 bases between. The CDR3 region is CASREDGDTQYF. The CDR3 coding sequence is TGTGCCAGCAGGGAGGACGGGGATACGCAGTATTTT.

The chain recombines TRBV5-1 with TRBJ2-7; 9 bases line up with TRBD2. CDR3 size: 16 residues. V dropped 0 bases and J dropped 2; count of bases not matched to a gene: 6. CDR1 and CDR2 (germline): SGHRS, YFSETQ. The CDR3 region is CASSLGSSGNTYEQYF. As DNA, the CDR3 is TGCGCCAGCAGCTTGGGGTCTAGCGGGAATACCTACGAGCAGTACTTC.

In regard to this clone: Distinct nucleotide sequences in the sample also encode this CDR3. This chain joins TRBV19 and TRBJ1-1; 7 bases match TRBD1. The CDR3 is 13 residues long. Germline CDR1 is LNHDA and CDR2 is SQIVND (reference sequence). V dropped 7 bases and J dropped 1; count of bases not matched to a gene: 3. CDR3 in amino acids: CASTGQRNTEAFF. The CDR3 DNA reads TGTGCCAGTACGGGACAGAGGAACACTGAAGCTTTCTTT.

The chain couples TRBV7-2 to TRBJ2-7; TRBD2 agrees at 9 bases. Germline trimming cut 7 bases from V and 7 bases from J; bases unmatched to any gene: 14. CDR3 size: 15 residues. In germline, CDR1 is SGHTA, CDR2 FQGNSA. The CDR3 DNA reads TGTGCCAGCACCACTCAGGCGGGAGGGCCAAATGAGCAGTACTTC. Its translation: CASTTQAGGPNEQYF.